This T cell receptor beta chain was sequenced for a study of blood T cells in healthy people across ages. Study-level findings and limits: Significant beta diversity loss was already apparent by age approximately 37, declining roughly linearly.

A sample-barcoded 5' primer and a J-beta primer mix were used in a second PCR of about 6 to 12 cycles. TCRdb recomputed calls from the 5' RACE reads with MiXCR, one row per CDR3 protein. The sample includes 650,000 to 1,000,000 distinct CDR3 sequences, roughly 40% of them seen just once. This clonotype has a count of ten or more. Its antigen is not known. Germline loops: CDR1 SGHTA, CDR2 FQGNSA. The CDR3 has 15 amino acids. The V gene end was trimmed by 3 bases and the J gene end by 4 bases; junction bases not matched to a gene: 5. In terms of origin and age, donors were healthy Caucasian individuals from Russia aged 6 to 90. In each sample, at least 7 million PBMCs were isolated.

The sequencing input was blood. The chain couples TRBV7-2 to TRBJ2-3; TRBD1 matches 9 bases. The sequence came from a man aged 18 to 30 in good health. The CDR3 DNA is TGTGCCAGCAGCTTCACGGACAGGGGCCCAGATACGCAGTATTTT. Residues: CASSFTDRGPDTQYF.